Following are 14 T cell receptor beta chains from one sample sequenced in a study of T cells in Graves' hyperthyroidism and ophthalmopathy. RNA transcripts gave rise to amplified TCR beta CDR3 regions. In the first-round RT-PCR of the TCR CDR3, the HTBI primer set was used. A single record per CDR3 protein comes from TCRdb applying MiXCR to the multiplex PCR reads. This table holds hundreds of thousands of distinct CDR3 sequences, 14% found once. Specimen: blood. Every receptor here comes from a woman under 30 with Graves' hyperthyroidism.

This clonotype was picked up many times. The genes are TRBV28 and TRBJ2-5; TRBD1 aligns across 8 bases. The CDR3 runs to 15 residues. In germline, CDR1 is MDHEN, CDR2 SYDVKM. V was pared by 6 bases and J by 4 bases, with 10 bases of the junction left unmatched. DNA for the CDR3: TGTGCCAGCAGGTTCCAGGGGGCCCTCCGAGAGACCCAGTACTTC. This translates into CASRFQGALRETQYF.

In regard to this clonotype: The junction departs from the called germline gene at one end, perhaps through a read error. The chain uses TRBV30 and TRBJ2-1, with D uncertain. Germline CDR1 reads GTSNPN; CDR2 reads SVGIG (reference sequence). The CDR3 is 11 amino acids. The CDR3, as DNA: TGTGCCTGGAGTGAAATCAATGAGCAGCTCTTC. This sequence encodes CAWSEINEQLF.

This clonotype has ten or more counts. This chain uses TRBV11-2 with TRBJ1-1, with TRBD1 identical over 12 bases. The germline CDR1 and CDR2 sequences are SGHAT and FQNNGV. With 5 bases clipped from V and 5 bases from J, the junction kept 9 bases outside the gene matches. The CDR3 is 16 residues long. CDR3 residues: CASSGTGQGAGTEAFF. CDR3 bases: TGTGCCAGCAGCGGGACGGGACAGGGGGCGGGTACTGAAGCTTTCTTT.

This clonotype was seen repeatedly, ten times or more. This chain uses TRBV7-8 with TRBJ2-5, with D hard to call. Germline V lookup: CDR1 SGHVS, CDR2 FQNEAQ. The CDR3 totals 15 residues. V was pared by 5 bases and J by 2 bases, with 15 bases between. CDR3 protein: CASSHSGVDQETQYF. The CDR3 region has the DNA TGTGCCAGCAGCCATTCGGGCGTCGATCAAGAGACCCAGTACTTC.

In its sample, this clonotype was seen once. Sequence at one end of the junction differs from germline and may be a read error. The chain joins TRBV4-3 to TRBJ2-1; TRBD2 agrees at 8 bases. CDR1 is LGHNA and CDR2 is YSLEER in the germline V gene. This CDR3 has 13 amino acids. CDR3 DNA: TGCGCCAGCAGCCAAGATATGGGCGGGAGGACCCTCTTC. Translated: CASSQDMGGRTLF.

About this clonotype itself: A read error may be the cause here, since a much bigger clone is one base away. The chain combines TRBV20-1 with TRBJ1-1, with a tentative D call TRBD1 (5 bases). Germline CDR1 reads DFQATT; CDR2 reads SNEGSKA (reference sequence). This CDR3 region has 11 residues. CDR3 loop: CSGHTNTETFF. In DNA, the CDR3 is TGCAGCGGACACACGAACACTGAAACTTTCTTT.

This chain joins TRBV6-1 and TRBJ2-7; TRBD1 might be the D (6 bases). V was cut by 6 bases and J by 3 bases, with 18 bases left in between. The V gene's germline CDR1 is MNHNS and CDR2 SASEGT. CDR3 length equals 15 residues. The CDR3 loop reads CASSHPGDWGYEQYF. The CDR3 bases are TGTGCCAGCAGCCACCCAGGGGATTGGGGCTACGAGCAGTACTTC.

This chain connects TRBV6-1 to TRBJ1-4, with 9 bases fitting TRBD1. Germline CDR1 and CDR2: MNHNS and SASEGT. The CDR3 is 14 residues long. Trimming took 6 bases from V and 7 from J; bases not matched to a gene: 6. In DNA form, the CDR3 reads TGTGCCAGCAGCGGACAGGGGTTAATTGAAAAACTGTTTTTT. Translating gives CASSGQGLIEKLFF.

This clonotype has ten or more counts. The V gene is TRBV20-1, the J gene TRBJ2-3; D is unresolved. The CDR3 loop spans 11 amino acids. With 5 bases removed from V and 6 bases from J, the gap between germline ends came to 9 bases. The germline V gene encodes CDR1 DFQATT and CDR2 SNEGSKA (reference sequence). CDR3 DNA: TGCAGTGCTGGATGGTCGGATACGCAGTATTTT. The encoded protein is CSAGWSDTQYF.

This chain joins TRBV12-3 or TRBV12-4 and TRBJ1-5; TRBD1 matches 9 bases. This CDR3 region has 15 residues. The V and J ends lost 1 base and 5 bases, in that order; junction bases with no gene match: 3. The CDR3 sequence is CASSLDRGPYQPQHF. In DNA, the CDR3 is TGTGCCAGCAGTTTAGACAGGGGGCCCTATCAGCCCCAGCATTTT.

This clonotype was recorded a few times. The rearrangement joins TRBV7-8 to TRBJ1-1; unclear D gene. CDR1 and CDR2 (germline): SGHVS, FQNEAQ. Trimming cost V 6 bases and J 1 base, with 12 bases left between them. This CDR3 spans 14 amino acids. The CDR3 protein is CASRVGRTNTEAFF. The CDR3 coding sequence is TGTGCCAGCAGAGTTGGACGGACGAACACTGAAGCTTTCTTT.

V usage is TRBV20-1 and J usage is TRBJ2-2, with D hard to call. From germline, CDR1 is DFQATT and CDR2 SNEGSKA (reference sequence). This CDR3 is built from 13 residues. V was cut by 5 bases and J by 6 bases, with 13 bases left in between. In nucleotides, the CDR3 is TGCAGTGCTGGCCGGGTCAACGCCGGGGAGCTGTTTTTT. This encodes CSAGRVNAGELFF.

The CDR3 loop is CSALRGGDTQYF. CDR3 nucleotide sequence: TGCAGTGCCCTGAGGGGCGGCGATACGCAGTATTTT. The chain joins TRBV20-1 to TRBJ2-3, with D tentatively TRBD1 or TRBD2 (5 bases each). This CDR3 has 12 amino acids. Germline lookup yields CDR1 DFQATT and CDR2 SNEGSKA (reference sequence). Deletions cut 6 bases from V and 6 bases from J, with 13 bases between.

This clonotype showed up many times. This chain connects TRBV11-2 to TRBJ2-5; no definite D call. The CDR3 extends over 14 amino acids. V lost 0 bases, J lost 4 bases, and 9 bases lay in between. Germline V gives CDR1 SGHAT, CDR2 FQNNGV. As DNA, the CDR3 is TGTGCCAGCAGCTTAGATCCATCTCGAGAGACCCAGTACTTC. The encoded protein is CASSLDPSRETQYF.